This T cell receptor beta chain was sequenced for a study of OX40 agonist ivuxolimab in advanced cancers. About the research overall: Among those treated, three patients had partial responses, one with hepatocellular carcinoma and two with cutaneous melanoma.

Notes on the study in general: The antigen specificity of the peripheral T cells (those that were expanded) was not determined.

Repertoires were generated with immunoSEQ multiplex PCR, while TCRdb's copy carries only in-frame clones and drops some. The table has under 60,000 clones, roughly 80% seen once; the top ten hold around 3.9%. This clone was recorded once. Its antigen is unidentified. Germline CDR1 reads MNHNY; CDR2 reads SVGAGI (reference sequence). CDR3 size: 13 residues. V lost 3 bases and J lost 3, with 6 bases in between. Sequencing was performed on CD4+ or CD8+ T cells sorted from blood, taken in a trial of the OX40 agonist ivuxolimab. This clonotype was sampled from an adult with an advanced solid tumor such as melanoma, head and neck, liver or kidney cancer. The genes are TRBV6-6 and TRBJ1-3; D is uncertain. The CDR3 DNA follows: TGTGCCAGCAGTTATGGAGTTGGAAACACCATATATTTT. The encoded protein is CASSYGVGNTIYF.